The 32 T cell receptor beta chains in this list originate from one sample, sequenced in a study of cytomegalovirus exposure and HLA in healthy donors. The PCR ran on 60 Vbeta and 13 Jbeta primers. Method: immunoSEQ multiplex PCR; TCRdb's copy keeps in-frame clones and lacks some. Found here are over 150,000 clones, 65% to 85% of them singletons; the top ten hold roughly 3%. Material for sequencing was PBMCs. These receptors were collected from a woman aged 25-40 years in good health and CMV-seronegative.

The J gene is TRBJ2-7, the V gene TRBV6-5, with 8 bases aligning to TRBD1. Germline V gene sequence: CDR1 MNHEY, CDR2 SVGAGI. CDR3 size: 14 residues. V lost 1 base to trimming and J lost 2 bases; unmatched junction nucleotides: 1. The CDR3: CASSYWDRTYEQYF. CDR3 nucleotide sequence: TGTGCCAGCAGTTACTGGGACAGGACCTACGAGCAGTACTTC.

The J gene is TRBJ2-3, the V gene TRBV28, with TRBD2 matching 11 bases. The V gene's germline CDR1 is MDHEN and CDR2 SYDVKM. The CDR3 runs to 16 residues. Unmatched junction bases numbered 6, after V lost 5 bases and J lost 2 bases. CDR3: CASSMGTSGLTDTQYF. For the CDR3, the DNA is TGTGCCAGCAGTATGGGGACTAGCGGTCTCACAGATACGCAGTATTTT.

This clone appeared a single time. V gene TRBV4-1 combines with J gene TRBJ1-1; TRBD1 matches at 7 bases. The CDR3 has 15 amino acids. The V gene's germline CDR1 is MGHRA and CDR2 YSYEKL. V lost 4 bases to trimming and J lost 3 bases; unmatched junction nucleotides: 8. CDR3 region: CASSRTGVADTEAFF. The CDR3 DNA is TGCGCCAGCAGCCGTACAGGGGTGGCGGACACTGAAGCTTTCTTT.

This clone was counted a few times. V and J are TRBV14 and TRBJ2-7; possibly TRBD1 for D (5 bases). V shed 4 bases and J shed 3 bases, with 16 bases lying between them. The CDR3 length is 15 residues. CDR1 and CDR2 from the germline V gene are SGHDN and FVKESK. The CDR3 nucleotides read TGTGCCAGCAGCCGAGAAGACAGTGGGTTCTACGAGCAGTACTTC. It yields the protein CASSREDSGFYEQYF.

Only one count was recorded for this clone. CDR3 amino acids: CSVGDSRTYEQYF. The DNA of the CDR3 is TGCAGCGTGGGGGACAGCCGTACCTACGAGCAGTACTTC. This chain uses TRBV29-1 with TRBJ2-7, with 7 nucleotides matching TRBD1. With 6 bases clipped from V and 2 bases from J, the junction kept 7 bases outside the gene matches. CDR3 length equals 13 residues. CDR1 is SQVTM and CDR2 is ANQGSEA in the germline V gene.

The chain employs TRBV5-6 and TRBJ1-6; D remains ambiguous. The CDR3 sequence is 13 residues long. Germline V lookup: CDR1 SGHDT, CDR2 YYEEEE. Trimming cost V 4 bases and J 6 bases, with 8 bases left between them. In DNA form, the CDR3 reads TGTGCCAGCAGCCCGGGTCCTAATTCACCCCTCCACTTT. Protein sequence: CASSPGPNSPLHF.

CDR3 sequence: CASSLDTGQYNEQFF. DNA of the CDR3: TGCGCCAGCAGCTTGGACACGGGACAGTACAATGAGCAGTTCTTC. The chain has TRBV5-1 and TRBJ2-1, with TRBD1 matching 7 bases. Trimming cost V 0 bases and J 4 bases; bases outside gene matches: 4. The CDR3 spans 15 residues. Germline CDR1 and CDR2: SGHRS and YFSETQ.

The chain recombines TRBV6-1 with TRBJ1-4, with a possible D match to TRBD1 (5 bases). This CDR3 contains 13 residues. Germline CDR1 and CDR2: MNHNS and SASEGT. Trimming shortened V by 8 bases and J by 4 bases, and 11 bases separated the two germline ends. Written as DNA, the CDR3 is TGTGCCAGCGCCGTGGGGCTTAATGAAAAACTGTTTTTT. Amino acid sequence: CASAVGLNEKLFF.

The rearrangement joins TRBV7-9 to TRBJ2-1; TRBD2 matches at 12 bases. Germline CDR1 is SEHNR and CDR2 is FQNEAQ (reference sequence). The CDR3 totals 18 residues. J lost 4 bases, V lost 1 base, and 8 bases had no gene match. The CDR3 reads CASSLGLAGEGGYNEQFF. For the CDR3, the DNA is TGTGCCAGCAGCTTAGGACTAGCGGGAGAAGGAGGGTACAATGAGCAGTTCTTC.

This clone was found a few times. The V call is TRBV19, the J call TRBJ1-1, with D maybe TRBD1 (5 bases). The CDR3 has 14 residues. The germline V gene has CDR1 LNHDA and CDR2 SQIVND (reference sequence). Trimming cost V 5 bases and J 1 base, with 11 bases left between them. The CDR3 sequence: CASSVGRGNTEAFF. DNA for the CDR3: TGTGCCAGTAGTGTGGGAAGGGGGAACACTGAAGCTTTCTTT. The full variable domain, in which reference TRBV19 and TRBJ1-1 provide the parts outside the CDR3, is DGGITQSPKYLFRKEGQNVTLSCEQNLNHDAMYWYRQDPGQGLRLIYYSQIVNDFQKGDIAEGYSVSREKKESFPLTVTSAQKNPTAFYLCASSVGRGNTEAFFGQGTRLTVV.

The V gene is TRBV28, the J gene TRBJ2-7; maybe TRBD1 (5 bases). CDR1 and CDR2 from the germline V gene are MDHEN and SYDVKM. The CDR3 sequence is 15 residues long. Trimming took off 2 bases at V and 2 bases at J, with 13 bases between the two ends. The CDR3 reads CASSLAATGPYEQYF. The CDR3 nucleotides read TGTGCCAGCAGTTTAGCCGCTACAGGACCCTACGAGCAGTACTTC.

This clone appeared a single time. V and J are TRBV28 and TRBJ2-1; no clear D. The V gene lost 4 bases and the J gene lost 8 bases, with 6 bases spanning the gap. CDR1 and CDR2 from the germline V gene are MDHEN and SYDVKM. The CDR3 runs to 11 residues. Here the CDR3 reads CASSYSYEQFF. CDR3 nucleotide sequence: TGTGCCAGCAGTTATAGTTATGAGCAGTTCTTC.

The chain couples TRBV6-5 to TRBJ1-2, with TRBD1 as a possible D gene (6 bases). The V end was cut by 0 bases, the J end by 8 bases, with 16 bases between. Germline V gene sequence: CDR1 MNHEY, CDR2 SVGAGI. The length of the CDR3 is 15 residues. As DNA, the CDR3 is TGTGCCAGCAGTTACTCTGGACAGAAGTTAGGAGGCTACACCTTC. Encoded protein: CASSYSGQKLGGYTF.

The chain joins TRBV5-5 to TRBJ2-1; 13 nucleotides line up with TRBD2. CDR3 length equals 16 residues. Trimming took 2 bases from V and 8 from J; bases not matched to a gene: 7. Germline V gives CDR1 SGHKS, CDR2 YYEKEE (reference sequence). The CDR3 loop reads CASSLGLAGVLYEQFF. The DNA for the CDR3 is TGTGCCAGCAGCTTAGGACTAGCGGGAGTTTTGTATGAGCAGTTCTTC.

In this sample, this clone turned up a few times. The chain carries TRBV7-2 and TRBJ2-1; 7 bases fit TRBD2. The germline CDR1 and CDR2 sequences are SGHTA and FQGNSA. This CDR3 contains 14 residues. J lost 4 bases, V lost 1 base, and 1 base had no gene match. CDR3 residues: CASSLVLAYNEQFF. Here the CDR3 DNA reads TGTGCCAGCAGCTTAGTACTAGCGTACAATGAGCAGTTCTTC.

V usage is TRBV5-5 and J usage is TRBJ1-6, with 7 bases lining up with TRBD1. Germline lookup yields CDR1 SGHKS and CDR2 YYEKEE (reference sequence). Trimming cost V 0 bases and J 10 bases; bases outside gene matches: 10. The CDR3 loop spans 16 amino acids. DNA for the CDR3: TGTGCCAGCAGCTTGGTATGGGACAGTGCGACGTCACCCCTCCACTTT. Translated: CASSLVWDSATSPLHF. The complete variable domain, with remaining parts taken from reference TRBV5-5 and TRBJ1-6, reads DAGVTQSPTHLIKTRGQQVTLRCSPISGHKSVSWYQQVLGQGPQFIFQYYEKEERGRGNFPDRFSARQFPNYSSELNVNALLLGDSALYLCASSLVWDSATSPLHFGNGTRLTVT.

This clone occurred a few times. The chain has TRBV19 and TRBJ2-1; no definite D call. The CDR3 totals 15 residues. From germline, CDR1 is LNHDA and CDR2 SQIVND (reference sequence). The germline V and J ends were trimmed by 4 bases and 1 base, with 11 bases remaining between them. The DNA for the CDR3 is TGTGCCAGTAGTACGCCCGAGAGGTCCTACAATGAGCAGTTCTTC. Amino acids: CASSTPERSYNEQFF.

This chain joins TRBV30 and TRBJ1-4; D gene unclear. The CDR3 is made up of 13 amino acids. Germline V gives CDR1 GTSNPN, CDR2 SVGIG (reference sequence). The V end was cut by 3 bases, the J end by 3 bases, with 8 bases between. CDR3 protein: CAWRFNANEKLFF. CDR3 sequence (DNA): TGTGCCTGGAGATTTAATGCTAATGAAAAACTGTTTTTT.

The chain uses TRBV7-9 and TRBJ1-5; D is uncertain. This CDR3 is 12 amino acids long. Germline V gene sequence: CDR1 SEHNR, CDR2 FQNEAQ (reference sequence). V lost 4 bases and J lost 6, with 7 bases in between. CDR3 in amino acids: CASSSWSQPQHF. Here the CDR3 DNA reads TGTGCCAGCAGCTCCTGGAGTCAGCCCCAGCATTTT.

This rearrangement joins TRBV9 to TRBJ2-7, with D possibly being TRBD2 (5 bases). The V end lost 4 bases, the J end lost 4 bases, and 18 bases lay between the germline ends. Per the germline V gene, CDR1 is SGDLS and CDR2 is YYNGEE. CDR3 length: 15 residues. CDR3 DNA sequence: TGTGCCAGCAGCCGTGGTGGGAGCAGTGGTTACGAGCAGTACTTC. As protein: CASSRGGSSGYEQYF.

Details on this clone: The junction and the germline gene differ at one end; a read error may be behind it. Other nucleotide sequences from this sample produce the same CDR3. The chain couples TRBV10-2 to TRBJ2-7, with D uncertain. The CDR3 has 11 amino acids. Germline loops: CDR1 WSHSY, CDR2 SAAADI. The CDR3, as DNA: TGTGCCAGCAGCACCGGTTACGAGCAGTACTTC. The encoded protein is CASSTGYEQYF.

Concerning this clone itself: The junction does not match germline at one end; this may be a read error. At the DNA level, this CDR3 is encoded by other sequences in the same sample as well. CDR3 in amino acids: CASRRQEDQPQHF. CDR3 in DNA: TGCGCCAGCAGGAGACAGGAGGATCAGCCCCAGCATTTT. This chain joins TRBV6-5 and TRBJ1-5; a weak D match, TRBD1 (6 bases). Germline V lookup: CDR1 MNHEY, CDR2 SVGAGI. The CDR3 length is 13 residues.

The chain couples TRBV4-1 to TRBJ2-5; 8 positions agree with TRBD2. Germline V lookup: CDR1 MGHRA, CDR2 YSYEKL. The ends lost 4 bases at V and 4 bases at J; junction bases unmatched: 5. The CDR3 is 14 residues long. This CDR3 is CASSPGGGRETQYF. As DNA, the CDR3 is TGCGCCAGCAGCCCCGGGGGGGGTCGAGAGACCCAGTACTTC.

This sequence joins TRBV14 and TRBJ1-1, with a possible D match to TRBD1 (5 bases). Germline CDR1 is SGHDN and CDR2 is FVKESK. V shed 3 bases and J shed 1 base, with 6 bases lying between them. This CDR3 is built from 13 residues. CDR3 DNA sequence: TGTGCCAGCAGCCAGGGGCGGAACACTGAAGCTTTCTTT. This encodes CASSQGRNTEAFF. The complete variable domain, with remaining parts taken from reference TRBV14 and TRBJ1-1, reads EAGVTQFPSHSVIEKGQTVTLRCDPISGHDNLYWYRRVMGKEIKFLLHFVKESKQDESGMPNNRFLAERTGGTYSTLKVQPAELEDSGVYFCASSQGRNTEAFFGQGTRLTVV.

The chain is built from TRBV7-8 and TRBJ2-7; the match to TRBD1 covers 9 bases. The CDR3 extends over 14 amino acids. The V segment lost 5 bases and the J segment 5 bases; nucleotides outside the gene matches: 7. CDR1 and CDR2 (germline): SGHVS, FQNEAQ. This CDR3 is CASSEDRGLDEQYF. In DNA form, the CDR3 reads TGTGCCAGCAGCGAGGACAGGGGATTGGACGAGCAGTACTTC. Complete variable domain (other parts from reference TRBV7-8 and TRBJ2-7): GAGVSQSPRYKVAKRGQDVALRCDPISGHVSLFWYQQALGQGPEFLTYFQNEAQLDKSGLPSDRFFAERPEGSVSTLKIQRTQQEDSAVYLCASSEDRGLDEQYFGPGTRLTVT.

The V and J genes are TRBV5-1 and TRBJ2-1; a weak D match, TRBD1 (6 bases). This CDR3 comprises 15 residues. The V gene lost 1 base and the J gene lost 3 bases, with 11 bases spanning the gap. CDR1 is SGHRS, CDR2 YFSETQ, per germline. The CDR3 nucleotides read TGCGCCAGCAGCTTGAACCAGGGGTTCTACAATGAGCAGTTCTTC. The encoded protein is CASSLNQGFYNEQFF.

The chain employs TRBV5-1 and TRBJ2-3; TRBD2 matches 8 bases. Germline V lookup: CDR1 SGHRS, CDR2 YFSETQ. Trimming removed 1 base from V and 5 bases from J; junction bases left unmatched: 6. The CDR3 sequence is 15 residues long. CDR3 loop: CASSLPSGYKDTQYF. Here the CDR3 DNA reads TGCGCCAGCAGCTTGCCTAGCGGGTATAAAGATACGCAGTATTTT.

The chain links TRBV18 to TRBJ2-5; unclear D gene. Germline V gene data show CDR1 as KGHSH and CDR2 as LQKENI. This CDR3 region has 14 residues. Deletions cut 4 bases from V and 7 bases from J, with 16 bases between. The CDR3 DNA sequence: TGTGCCAGCTCACGTACAGAGTACCCTGGGACCCAGTACTTC. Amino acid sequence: CASSRTEYPGTQYF.

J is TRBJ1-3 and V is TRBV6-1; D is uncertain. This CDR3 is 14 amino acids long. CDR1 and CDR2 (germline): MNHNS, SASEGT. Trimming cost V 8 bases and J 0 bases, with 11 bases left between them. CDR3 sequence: CASFPGDSGNTIYF. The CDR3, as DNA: TGTGCCAGCTTCCCGGGTGACTCTGGAAACACCATATATTTT.

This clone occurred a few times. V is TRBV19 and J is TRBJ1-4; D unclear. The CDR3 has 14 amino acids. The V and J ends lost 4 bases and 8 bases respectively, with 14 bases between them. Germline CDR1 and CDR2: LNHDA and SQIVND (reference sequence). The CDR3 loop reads CASSTSRVTEKLFF. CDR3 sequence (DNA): TGTGCCAGTAGTACCTCGAGGGTAACGGAAAAACTGTTTTTT.

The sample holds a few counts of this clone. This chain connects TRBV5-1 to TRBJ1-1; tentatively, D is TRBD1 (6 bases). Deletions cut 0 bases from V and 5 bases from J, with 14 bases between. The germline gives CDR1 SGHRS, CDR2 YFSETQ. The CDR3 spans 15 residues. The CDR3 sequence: CASSLVGGGKTEAFF. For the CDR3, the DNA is TGCGCCAGCAGCTTGGTTGGGGGCGGCAAGACTGAAGCTTTCTTT.

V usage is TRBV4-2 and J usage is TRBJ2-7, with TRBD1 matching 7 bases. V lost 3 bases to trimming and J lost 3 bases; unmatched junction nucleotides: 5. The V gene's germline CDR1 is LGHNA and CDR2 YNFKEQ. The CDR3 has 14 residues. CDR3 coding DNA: TGTGCCAGCAGCCAGCTTAGGGACAGCTACGAGCAGTACTTC. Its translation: CASSQLRDSYEQYF.